A selection of T cell receptor beta chains follows, all from one sample in a study of graft-versus-host responses after intestinal transplantation. Clones were read by immunoSEQ multiplex PCR, and TCRdb kept only the in-frame ones, dropping some. Of about 63,000 clones in the sample, roughly 90% are singletons; the top ten hold more than 1.5%. The material sequenced was ileum tissue, taken approximately 56 weeks after transplant. Receptor source: a human patient who received an intestinal transplant, so some T cells may come from the graft donor. Each CDR3 is given with its conserved first and last residue. D genes are given only for firm matches. Size tells how often a clone was seen (once, few, many) or the class of an expanded clone, and some rows leave it out.

.,.,TRBV14,TRBJ2-1,TGTGCCAGCACCTCCGGGACAACCTCCTACAATGAGCAGTTCTTC,CASTSGTTSYNEQFF
.,.,TRBV7-2,TRBJ1-1,TGTGCCAGCAGCTTAGTCCCGAACACTGAAGCTTTCTTT,CASSLVPNTEAFF
once,TRBD1,TRBV2,TRBJ1-2,TGTGCCAGCAGTCTACAGGGGGGGACCTATGGCTACACCTTC,CASSLQGGTYGYTF
few,.,TRBV10-3,TRBJ2-7,TGTGCCGCTGCCACGGGATCCTCCTACGAGCAGTACTTC,CAAATGSSYEQYF
.,.,TRBV5-1,TRBJ1-1,TGCGCCAGCAGCTTGGATCGTGGACAGTGGAACACTGAAGCTTTCTTT,CASSLDRGQWNTEAFF
.,TRBD2,TRBV11-2,TRBJ2-7,TGTGCCAGCAGCTTTTTCACAGCGGGATCCTACGAGCAGTACTTC,CASSFFTAGSYEQYF
once,.,TRBV19,TRBJ2-7,TGTGCCAGTAGTATTTGGTCCGGGGACACCTACGAGCAGTACTTC,CASSIWSGDTYEQYF
.,.,TRBV27,TRBJ2-7,TGTGCCAGCAGGCTGACAGGGAGCCTAGGAGTAGCGGTTCACTACGAGCAGTACTTC,CASRLTGSLGVAVHYEQYF
.,.,TRBV28,TRBJ1-4,TGTGCCAGCCTTGCGCCCGCAACTAATGAAAAACTGTTTTTT,CASLAPATNEKLFF
.,TRBD2,TRBV5-1,TRBJ2-1,TGCGCCAGCGAGGAGGGAAAAGGAGCTAGCGGGGGGTGGAGCTCCTACAATGAGCAGTTCTTC,CASEEGKGASGGWSSYNEQFF
.,.,TRBV6-1,TRBJ2-3,TGTGCCAGCAGTGAAGCGGCAGATACGCAGTATTTT,CASSEAADTQYF
.,TRBD1,TRBV29-1,TRBJ1-2,TGCAGCGCTCTCCAAGGGGGCCACTACACCTTC,CSALQGGHYTF
.,.,TRBV28,TRBJ2-1,TGTGCCAGCAGTCCTCGGCGAGGACTCCTAGATGAGCAGTTCTTC,CASSPRRGLLDEQFF
.,TRBD1,TRBV9,TRBJ1-1,TGTGCCAGCAGCGTAGATGGCAGGGGGCATCGTGAAGCTTTCTTT,CASSVDGRGHREAFF
.,.,TRBV27,TRBJ2-7,TGTGCCAGCGGGGTGGGGGTCTCCTACGAGCAGTACTTC,CASGVGVSYEQYF
few,TRBD1,TRBV6-5,TRBJ1-2,TGTGCCAGCAGTTCGCAGGGGGCAGGACTCTATGGCTACACCTTC,CASSSQGAGLYGYTF
.,.,TRBV4-1,TRBJ2-3,TGCGCCAGCAGCCAAGATATTGGACGGAGCACAGATACGCAGTATTTT,CASSQDIGRSTDTQYF
.,TRBD1,TRBV29-1,TRBJ1-3,TGCAGCGTACTGACAGGGCAAGGAAACACCATATATTTT,CSVLTGQGNTIYF
.,.,TRBV6-5,TRBJ2-1,TGTGCCAGCAGTTACGGACTCCCCAATGAGCAGTTCTTC,CASSYGLPNEQFF
few,TRBD1,TRBV6-5,TRBJ2-5,TGTGCCAGCAGTTATTCAGGGGGCGAGAGAGAGACCCAGTACTTC,CASSYSGGERETQYF
.,.,TRBV18,TRBJ1-1,TGTGCCAGCTCACCCGCACAGTTGAACACTGAAGCTTTCTTT,CASSPAQLNTEAFF
.,TRBD1,TRBV7-3,TRBJ1-2,TGTGCCAGCAGCCTCGGACAGGGGAGTAACTATGGCTACACCTTC,CASSLGQGSNYGYTF
.,.,TRBV5-5,TRBJ2-1,TGTGCCAGCAGCTTAGGGCGGCTACATTACAATGAGCAGTTCTTC,CASSLGRLHYNEQFF
.,TRBD1,TRBV4-1,TRBJ2-7,TGCGCCAGCAGCCCGAACCCTATACAGGGGGCATTCTACGAGCAGTACTTC,CASSPNPIQGAFYEQYF
.,TRBD2,TRBV7-8,TRBJ2-3,TGTGCCAGCAGCTCGCTACTAGCGGGAACAGATACGCAGTATTTT,CASSSLLAGTDTQYF
.,.,TRBV15,TRBJ1-2,TGTGCCACCAGCAGAGAGAAAGGGGACTATGGCTACACCTTC,CATSREKGDYGYTF
.,.,TRBV6-1,TRBJ2-7,TGTGCCAGCAGCGTCGAGCAGTACTTC,CASSVEQYF
.,TRBD1,TRBV10-1,TRBJ1-1,TGCGCCAGCCCGAGGACAGGGTACGCTGAAGCTTTCTTT,CASPRTGYAEAFF
.,.,TRBV25-1,TRBJ1-2,TGTGCCAGCAGTGACTCATACTATGGCTACACCTTC,CASSDSYYGYTF
.,.,TRBV18,TRBJ2-5,TGTGCCAGCTCACCATCTAGTGATGAGACCCAGTACTTC,CASSPSSDETQYF
few,TRBD2,TRBV28,TRBJ2-1,TGTGCCAGCAGCCCATGGGGGACTAGCGGGAGGAATGAGCAGTTCTTC,CASSPWGTSGRNEQFF
few,.,TRBV4-1,TRBJ2-3,TGCGCCAGCAGCCTAGGTCAGGTACGGACAGATACGCAGTATTTT,CASSLGQVRTDTQYF
.,TRBD1,TRBV6-1,TRBJ1-4,TGTGCCAGCAGGCCGGGACAGGGAATTGAAAAACTGTTTTTT,CASRPGQGIEKLFF
.,.,TRBV18,TRBJ2-7,TGTGCCAGCTCACCGTCGGCGGGACAGATATCCTACGAGCAGTACTTC,CASSPSAGQISYEQYF
.,TRBD1,TRBV10-3,TRBJ1-2,TGTGCCATCAGTGAGTCGAGGGGGCGCGCGTATGGCTACACCTTC,CAISESRGRAYGYTF
.,.,TRBV6-5,TRBJ2-3,TGTGCCAGCAGGCAGGGATCAGATACGCAGTATTTT,CASRQGSDTQYF
.,TRBD1,TRBV13,TRBJ2-7,TGTGCCAGCAGCTTTCCGGGACAGGAGTCCTACGAGCAGTACTTC,CASSFPGQESYEQYF
.,TRBD1,TRBV29-1,TRBJ1-1,TGCAGCGTGGGGGACAGACTGAACACTGAAGCTTTCTTT,CSVGDRLNTEAFF
.,.,TRBV4-1,TRBJ2-5,TGCGCCAGCAGCCATCTTCCGGGGGAAGAGACCCAGTACTTC,CASSHLPGEETQYF
.,.,TRBV5-5,TRBJ1-2,TGTGCCAGCAGCTTATCGAACACCGCCTTTGGCTACACCTTC,CASSLSNTAFGYTF
.,.,TRBV6-5,TRBJ1-1,TGTGCCAGCAGTTACGGCAGGGGCTTTAACACTGAAGCTTTCTTT,CASSYGRGFNTEAFF